The clone carrying this T cell receptor (beta chain) was recorded at least ten times. Its antigen remains unidentified. This record comes from a study of read filtering for tumor transcriptome and immune sequencing. Findings of the study overall: Single-read clonotypes: 80% to 90% of IR-seq clonotypes (approximately 3.7% of reads), 60% to 75% of RNA-seq clonotypes (around 45% of reads). This fraction held mixed bone marrow immune cells after CD138-negative sorting.

Per the germline V gene, CDR1 is SGHRS and CDR2 is YFSETQ. The CDR3 covers 15 residues. V dropped 4 bases and J dropped 6; count of bases not matched to a gene: 12. The library was built from about 400 ng RNA with molecular barcoded adaptors for alpha/delta and beta/gamma chains. TCRdb passed the reads through MiXCR, listing each CDR3 protein once. The sample contains approximately 62,000 distinct CDR3 sequences, about 19% of which appear only once. The J gene is TRBJ2-7, the V gene TRBV5-1, with 8 positions matching TRBD2. Sequencing was done on a sample of a population of CD138-negative cells sorted from bone marrow. This receptor was identified in a donor at least 40 years old with multiple myeloma. DNA for the CDR3: TGCGCCAGCAGCCAGGGACTAGGCGAGCTGGGCGAGCAGTACTTC. Translation: CASSQGLGELGEQYF. The entire variable domain, with the rest obtained from reference TRBV5-1 and TRBJ2-7, is as follows: KAGVTQTPRYLIKTRGQQVTLSCSPISGHRSVSWYQQTPGQGLQFLFEYFSETQRNKGNFPGRFSGRQFSNSRSEMNVSTLELGDSALYLCASSQGLGELGEQYFGPGTRLTVT.